Each of the 21 T cell receptor beta chains below was sequenced from the same sample in a study of graft-versus-host responses after intestinal transplantation. The authors seeded about 200,000 CFSE-labeled responder cells together with about 200,000 irradiated stimulator cells tagged with violet dye. Using immunoSEQ multiplex PCR, the repertoire was profiled, and TCRdb retains in-frame clones only, with some absent. The sample has roughly 15,000 clones, around a third seen once. Sample: alloreactive CD8+ T cells from a mixed lymphocyte reaction culture, taken before intestinal transplant. As for subset: CFSE-low proliferating T cells sorted from roughly six-day pre-transplant mixed lymphocyte reaction (GvH or HvG direction). The receptor source for this set is a human patient who received an intestinal transplant.

A few counts support this clone. Other nucleotide sequences from this sample produce the same CDR3. The genes are TRBV9 and TRBJ1-1; the D gene is possibly TRBD1 (6 bases). The CDR3 consists of 16 residues. Trimming left V 4 bases short and J 0 bases short, with 16 bases between. Per germline, CDR1 SGDLS and CDR2 YYNGEE. The CDR3 DNA is TGTGCCAGCAGCCCCGGCGTACAGGGCCTGAACACTGAAGCTTTCTTT. This encodes CASSPGVQGLNTEAFF.

This clone is medium-sized in the sample. The chain employs TRBV4-1 and TRBJ2-1, with D possibly matching TRBD1 (6 bases). The CDR3 has 13 residues. Between the trimmed V and J ends, which lost 2 bases and 7 bases, there was a span of 9 bases. Germline CDR1 MGHRA, CDR2 YSYEKL. CDR3 DNA: TGCGCCAGCAGCCAACATGGACAGAATGAGCAGTTCTTC. Translating gives CASSQHGQNEQFF.

This clone has a single count. The chain combines TRBV7-2 with TRBJ2-7; possibly TRBD1 for D (5 bases). This CDR3 contains 14 residues. V was trimmed by 2 bases and J by 7 bases, leaving 15 bases between them. In germline, CDR1 is SGHTA, CDR2 FQGNSA. CDR3 sequence reads: CASSLRVRGGEQYF. The CDR3 DNA is TGTGCCAGCAGCTTAAGAGTAAGGGGTGGTGAGCAGTACTTC.

The chain combines TRBV4-1 with TRBJ2-3, with a possible D match to TRBD1 (5 bases). Germline values: CDR1 MGHRA, CDR2 YSYEKL. The CDR3 is made up of 14 amino acids. V was trimmed by 6 bases and J by 5 bases, leaving 15 bases between them. The CDR3 protein is CASRGSGSGDTQYF. Written as DNA, the CDR3 is TGCGCCAGCAGGGGGTCAGGGTCCGGAGATACGCAGTATTTT.

This clone was found a few times. The chain employs TRBV7-3 and TRBJ2-7, with 11 bases matching TRBD2. V was clipped by 5 bases and J by 0 bases; unmatched bases: 3. This CDR3 is built from 15 residues. Germline V lookup: CDR1 SGHTA, CDR2 FQGTGA. CDR3 protein: CASSVSGGDSYEQYF. CDR3 coding DNA: TGTGCCAGCAGCGTTAGCGGGGGGGACTCCTACGAGCAGTACTTC. Drawing the rest from reference TRBV7-3 and TRBJ2-7, the complete variable domain is GAGVSQTPSNKVTEKGKYVELRCDPISGHTALYWYRQSLGQGPEFLIYFQGTGAADDSGLPNDRFFAVRPEGSVSTLKIQRTERGDSAVYLCASSVSGGDSYEQYFGPGTRLTVT.

This clone was seen a few times. The CDR3 DNA reads TGCGCCAGCAGCCATCAGAACAGTGGTTATCAGCCCCAGCATTTT. Its translation is CASSHQNSGYQPQHF. This sequence joins TRBV4-1 and TRBJ1-5; D not certain. Germline V gene lookup returns CDR1 MGHRA and CDR2 YSYEKL. V lost 3 bases to trimming and J lost 5 bases, with 14 bases between them. The CDR3 length is 15 residues.

The chain has TRBV9 and TRBJ2-1; D not resolved. V lost 0 bases, J lost 2 bases, and 9 bases lay in between. This CDR3 contains 15 residues. CDR1 and CDR2 (germline): SGDLS, YYNGEE. The CDR3 is CASSVADEPYNEQFF. The CDR3 nucleotides are TGTGCCAGCAGCGTAGCAGACGAGCCCTACAATGAGCAGTTCTTC.

The sample holds a few counts of this clone. The chain carries TRBV10-3 and TRBJ2-1; D gene uncertain. The CDR3 length is 16 residues. The V gene's germline CDR1 is ENHRY and CDR2 SYGVKD. V was pared by 2 bases and J by 0 bases, with 11 bases between. The CDR3 loop is CAISENVQYSYNEQFF. The CDR3 bases are TGTGCCATCAGTGAGAATGTTCAGTACTCCTACAATGAGCAGTTCTTC.

V gene TRBV10-2 combines with J gene TRBJ2-1; a possible D gene is TRBD1 (5 bases). The CDR3 extends over 13 amino acids. The V end was cut by 9 bases, the J end by 6 bases, with 15 bases between. Germline V gene data show CDR1 as WSHSY and CDR2 as SAAADI. The CDR3 reads CASRHWGLNEQFF. CDR3 DNA sequence: TGCGCCAGTAGACATTGGGGCCTCAATGAGCAGTTCTTC.

This clone was seen a handful of times. The chain employs TRBV7-9 and TRBJ2-5; D is unclear. V lost 0 bases and J lost 1, with 9 bases in between. CDR1 and CDR2 from the germline V gene are SEHNR and FQNEAQ (reference sequence). CDR3 size: 15 residues. The CDR3 region is CASSLAPDIQETQYF. CDR3 in DNA: TGTGCCAGCAGCTTAGCCCCGGATATCCAAGAGACCCAGTACTTC. The whole variable domain, filled in from reference TRBV7-9 and TRBJ2-5, reads DTGVSQNPRHKITKRGQNVTFRCDPISEHNRLYWYRQTLGQGPEFLTYFQNEAQLEKSRLLSDRFSAERPKGSFSTLEIQRTEQGDSAMYLCASSLAPDIQETQYFGPGTRLLVL.

In its sample, this clone was seen a few times. The V gene is TRBV7-6, the J gene TRBJ1-1; 9 bases are shared with TRBD1. V lost 1 base and J lost 6; bases outside the gene matches: 12. Germline V gives CDR1 SGHVS, CDR2 FNYEAQ. CDR3 length: 17 residues. The CDR3 nucleotides read TGTGCCAGCAGCTTAGTCGTCTACCAAACAGGGGGCGCTGAAGCTTTCTTT. This gives the protein CASSLVVYQTGGAEAFF.

This clone was detected only a few times. The rearrangement joins TRBV7-9 to TRBJ2-5, with a possible D match to TRBD1 (5 bases). This CDR3 contains 14 residues. Germline V gene sequence: CDR1 SEHNR, CDR2 FQNEAQ (reference sequence). Trimming took 3 bases from V and 1 from J, leaving 9 bases between them. Here the CDR3 DNA reads TGTGCCAGCAGCTTTTCAGGGTCCCAAGAGACCCAGTACTTC. It is translated as CASSFSGSQETQYF.

This clone turned up a few times. CDR3 bases: TGTGCCAGCAGTGAAGAGGTCTACCCCACAGGATCCACAGATACGCAGTATTTT. It yields the protein CASSEEVYPTGSTDTQYF. The chain carries TRBV6-1 and TRBJ2-3; a weak D match, TRBD1 (5 bases). V was trimmed by 1 base and J by 2 bases, leaving 19 bases between them. Per the germline V gene, CDR1 is MNHNS and CDR2 is SASEGT. The CDR3 length is 18 residues.

This clone showed up just a few times. The chain employs TRBV19 and TRBJ1-4, with unresolved D. Trimming left V 2 bases short and J 8 bases short, with 15 bases between. The germline V gene encodes CDR1 LNHDA and CDR2 SQIVND (reference sequence). The CDR3 runs 15 residues. The CDR3 region is CASSIFGPVPEKLFF. DNA of the CDR3: TGTGCCAGTAGTATATTCGGGCCAGTCCCAGAAAAACTGTTTTTT.

V usage is TRBV4-1 and J usage is TRBJ1-2; possible D gene TRBD1, 6 bases. Per germline, CDR1 MGHRA and CDR2 YSYEKL. Trimming cost V 2 bases and J 6 bases, with 13 bases left between them. The length of the CDR3 is 14 residues. CDR3 amino acids: CASSQFQGSNGYTF. The CDR3 DNA reads as TGCGCCAGCAGCCAATTCCAGGGGTCTAATGGCTACACCTTC.

The chain uses TRBV5-5 and TRBJ2-5; 11 bases align to TRBD2. CDR3 length: 16 amino acids. The germline gives CDR1 SGHKS, CDR2 YYEKEE (reference sequence). V was clipped by 5 bases and J by 0 bases; unmatched bases: 6. This CDR3 reads CASSSLTSGDQETQYF. The CDR3 DNA reads as TGTGCCAGCAGTTCGTTGACTAGCGGGGACCAAGAGACCCAGTACTTC.

This clone was recorded a few times. The chain is built from TRBV9 and TRBJ1-2, with D uncertain. CDR3 length: 13 residues. Trimming left V 0 bases short and J 7 bases short, with 10 bases between. Per germline, CDR1 SGDLS and CDR2 YYNGEE. CDR3 nucleotides: TGTGCCAGCAGCGTAGGTTCGGAATTTGGCTACACCTTC. Its protein is CASSVGSEFGYTF. Based on the CDR3 plus reference TRBV9 and TRBJ1-2, the full variable domain is DSGVTQTPKHLITATGQRVTLRCSPRSGDLSVYWYQQSLDQGLQFLIQYYNGEERAKGNILERFSAQQFPDLHSELNLSSLELGDSALYFCASSVGSEFGYTFGSGTRLTVV.

This clone is medium-sized (0.01 to 0.1%). This rearrangement joins TRBV10-3 to TRBJ1-6; 7 positions match TRBD1. V trimming: 10 bases; J trimming: 5 bases; junction bases outside the gene matches: 2. The germline V gene encodes CDR1 ENHRY and CDR2 SYGVKD. The CDR3 sequence is 12 residues long. The CDR3, as DNA: TGTGCCAGCGGGACAGATAATTCACCCCTCCACTTT. Protein: CASGTDNSPLHF.

The rearrangement uses TRBV2 and TRBJ2-2; 7 positions match TRBD1. The CDR3 covers 13 residues. Germline V gene sequence: CDR1 SNHLY, CDR2 FYNNEI. Unmatched junction bases numbered 10, after V lost 10 bases and J lost 8 bases. Here the CDR3 reads CATPGQKGGELFF. The CDR3 DNA reads TGTGCCACCCCGGGACAGAAGGGGGGGGAGCTGTTTTTT.

This chain connects TRBV4-1 to TRBJ1-3; no reliable D call. This CDR3 is 16 amino acids long. Germline CDR1 reads MGHRA; CDR2 reads YSYEKL. V gave up 1 base and J gave up 0 bases, with 10 bases separating them. CDR3 residues: CASSQGYQLSGNTIYF. In DNA form, the CDR3 reads TGCGCCAGCAGCCAAGGGTACCAGCTCTCTGGAAACACCATATATTTT.

The rearrangement links TRBV5-1 to TRBJ1-5; D ambiguous. Germline CDR1 SGHRS, CDR2 YFSETQ. Trimming cost V 7 bases and J 9 bases, with 8 bases left between them. The CDR3 runs to 10 residues. This CDR3 reads CASPSGPQHF. Written as DNA, the CDR3 is TGCGCCAGCCCATCTGGGCCCCAGCATTTT.